This T cell receptor beta chain was recovered during a study of blood T cell repertoires in COVID-19. Study context: The United States, Italy and Spain supplied acute and convalescent COVID-19 samples.

The CDR3 has 16 residues. J was trimmed by 1 base and V by 6 bases; bases with no gene match: 1. In germline, CDR1 is LNHDA, CDR2 SQIVND (reference sequence). A remark on this clone: The sample has other DNA sequences that encode this CDR3 too.

In the authors' workflow: Nucleated cell number was recorded as an estimate derived from reference gene primer amplification. Sequencing was performed with immunoSEQ multiplex PCR; in TCRdb, only in-frame clones are kept and a portion is missing. The D gene and trimming were derived from the DNA, and the V and J assignments and clone size from that table. The table records roughly 110,000 clones, 80% of them present only once. The sequence was collected from a man in his 70s with acute or convalescent COVID-19. Input material: peripheral blood. The gene calls are TRBV19 and TRBJ2-3, with TRBD2 matching over 16 bases. CDR3 in DNA: TGTGCCAGTAGGGGACTAGCGGGGGGGGGCACAGATACGCAGTATTTT. It codes for CASRGLAGGGTDTQYF. Full variable domain (rest looked up from reference TRBV19 and TRBJ2-3): DGGITQSPKYLFRKEGQNVTLSCEQNLNHDAMYWYRQDPGQGLRLIYYSQIVNDFQKGDIAEGYSVSREKKESFPLTVTSAQKNPTAFYLCASRGLAGGGTDTQYFGPGTRLTVL.